These T cell receptor beta chains were read from a single sample in a study of blood T cells in healthy people across ages. MiXCR, run by TCRdb on the 5' RACE reads, gives a single entry per CDR3 protein. The sample lists 500,000 to 600,000 distinct CDR3 sequences; 27% were seen once. The material sequenced was blood. The receptor set was obtained from a woman between 65 and 79 years old in good health. Both conserved end residues are part of each CDR3. D genes are given only for firm matches. Expanded clones are given a class, and other clones once, few, many or no size at all.

D gene	clone size	V gene	J gene	CDR3 protein	CDR3 DNA
TRBD1	few	TRBV5-1	TRBJ2-2	CASTGTGMITGELFF	TGCGCCAGCACGGGGACAGGGATGATTACCGGGGAGCTGTTTTTT
NA	NA	TRBV19	TRBJ1-3	CASRLEGRSGNTIYF	TGTGCCAGTAGGCTTGAAGGACGCTCTGGAAACACCATATATTTT
NA	NA	TRBV20-1	TRBJ1-1	CRQFRGGDTEAFF	TGCAGGCAATTCAGGGGCGGTGACACTGAAGCTTTCTTT
NA	once	TRBV14	TRBJ2-1	CASSQELAYNEQFF	TGTGCCAGCAGCCAAGAGTTGGCCTACAATGAGCAGTTCTTC
NA	many	TRBV5-1	TRBJ2-5	CASSFQGTQETQYF	TGCGCCAGCAGCTTTCAGGGGACCCAAGAGACCCAGTACTTC
NA	NA	TRBV7-9	TRBJ2-1	CASSPQGNRGSYNEQFF	TGTGCCAGCAGCCCCCAGGGAAATCGCGGCTCCTACAATGAGCAGTTCTTC
NA	many	TRBV29-1	TRBJ1-4	CSVDGATNEKLFF	TGCAGCGTTGATGGAGCAACTAATGAAAAACTGTTTTTT
TRBD2	NA	TRBV4-1	TRBJ2-1	CASSGSGAPYNEQFF	TGCGCCAGCAGCGGAAGCGGGGCCCCTTACAATGAGCAGTTCTTC
NA	NA	TRBV24-1	TRBJ2-2	CATSDMGGTGELFF	TGTGCCACCAGTGATATGGGCGGCACCGGGGAGCTGTTTTTT
TRBD1	NA	TRBV20-1	TRBJ2-3	CSAESPGQGRTDTQYF	TGCAGTGCGGAGAGTCCGGGACAGGGACGGACAGATACGCAGTATTTT
NA	NA	TRBV4-3	TRBJ2-1	CASSQDRAYNEQFF	TGCGCCAGCAGCCAGGACAGAGCATACAATGAGCAGTTCTTC
NA	NA	TRBV27	TRBJ2-6	CASSTYSGANVLTF	TGTGCCAGCTCTACCTACTCTGGGGCCAACGTCCTGACTTTC
NA	NA	TRBV12-3/TRBV12-4	TRBJ1-1	CAIKKGNMNTEAFF	TGTGCCATCAAAAAGGGGAACATGAACACTGAAGCTTTCTTT
NA	NA	TRBV7-8	TRBJ2-3	CASSLRMGERRGGEVGTQYF	TGTGCCAGCAGCTTAAGAATGGGGGAAAGGCGAGGTGGGGAGGTTGGTACGCAGTATTTT
NA	NA	TRBV4-1	TRBJ2-5	CASSQGSRAQYF	TGCGCCAGCAGCCAGGGGTCTAGGGCCCAGTACTTC
TRBD2	NA	TRBV11-2	TRBJ2-1	CASSTPGLAGVQQFF	TGTGCCAGCAGCACTCCGGGACTAGCGGGAGTCCAGCAGTTCTTC
NA	NA	TRBV2	TRBJ1-1	CASSDIWGEAFF	TGTGCCAGCAGTGACATTTGGGGAGAAGCTTTCTTT
NA	few	TRBV7-2	TRBJ2-5	CASSFVAGGRETQYF	TGTGCCAGCAGCTTTGTGGCTGGCGGTAGAGAGACCCAGTACTTC
NA	NA	TRBV20-1	TRBJ2-5	CSARDRAGSNLRAGETQYF	TGCAGTGCTAGAGATAGGGCAGGGTCGAACCTCAGGGCAGGAGAGACCCAGTACTTC
NA	NA	TRBV7-2	TRBJ2-7	CASGLGGEQYF	TGTGCCAGCGGACTTGGTGGCGAGCAGTACTTC
NA	NA	TRBV5-1	TRBJ1-4	CASSWGEEGEKLFF	TGCGCCAGCAGCTGGGGAGAAGAAGGGGAAAAACTGTTTTTT
NA	NA	TRBV5-1	TRBJ2-7	CASSLASDYEQYF	TGCGCCAGCAGCTTGGCTAGCGACTACGAGCAGTACTTC
NA	once	TRBV9	TRBJ2-7	CASPYFSVDYEQYF	TGTGCCAGCCCCTACTTTTCAGTGGACTACGAGCAGTACTTC
NA	NA	TRBV2	TRBJ1-4	CASSSSGGTNEKLFF	TGTGCCAGCAGCTCCTCCGGGGGTACTAATGAAAAACTGTTTTTT
TRBD1	NA	TRBV7-2	TRBJ1-1	CASSARGLMNTEAFF	TGTGCCAGCAGCGCCAGGGGGCTCATGAACACTGAAGCTTTCTTT
NA	NA	TRBV27	TRBJ1-2	CASTAGGNWGGYTF	TGTGCCAGCACCGCGGGCGGGAATTGGGGTGGCTACACCTTC
NA	few	TRBV21-1	TRBJ2-3	CASSKDGEDRGRGDWTDTQYF	TGTGCCAGCAGCAAAGACGGAGAGGACAGGGGTCGTGGGGATTGGACAGATACGCAGTATTTT
TRBD2	few	TRBV5-1	TRBJ2-1	CASSSGTSPRDEQFF	TGCGCCAGCAGTTCCGGGACTAGTCCCCGGGATGAGCAGTTCTTC
NA	NA	TRBV6-5	TRBJ1-2	CASSYDRTHGYTF	TGTGCCAGCAGTTACGACAGGACCCATGGCTACACCTTC
TRBD1	NA	TRBV27	TRBJ1-1	CAIRTTGQGTEAFF	TGTGCCATCAGAACCACGGGACAGGGCACTGAAGCTTTCTTT
NA	NA	TRBV29-1	TRBJ1-2	CSVDPRAGYGYTF	TGTAGCGTTGACCCTCGGGCGGGCTATGGCTACACCTTC
TRBD1	NA	TRBV29-1	TRBJ1-4	CTYQQGSNEKLFF	TGCACCTACCAACAGGGGTCTAATGAAAAACTGTTTTTT
NA	NA	TRBV20-1	TRBJ1-5	CSAARGGGSQPQHF	TGCAGTGCCGCTAGAGGAGGGGGATCTCAGCCCCAGCATTTT
TRBD2	few	TRBV7-2	TRBJ2-5	CASSTFGTSGQETQYF	TGTGCCAGCAGCACATTCGGGACTAGCGGGCAAGAGACCCAGTACTTC
NA	NA	TRBV5-1	TRBJ2-5	CAIQETQYF	TGCGCCATCCAAGAGACCCAGTACTTC
TRBD2	NA	TRBV24-1	TRBJ2-1	CATSDFAGGLSAEQFF	TGTGCCACCAGTGATTTTGCGGGGGGGCTTTCGGCCGAGCAGTTCTTC
NA	NA	TRBV29-1	TRBJ2-1	CSVRTDHNEQFF	TGCAGCGTCCGGACAGACCACAATGAGCAGTTCTTC
NA	NA	TRBV15	TRBJ2-5	CATSRDQETQYF	TGTGCCACCAGCAGAGATCAAGAGACCCAGTACTTC
TRBD1	NA	TRBV29-1	TRBJ1-4	CSVEGQGAAPNEKLFF	TGCAGCGTTGAAGGACAGGGGGCAGCCCCTAATGAAAAACTGTTTTTT
NA	NA	TRBV4-1	TRBJ1-2	CASSQTPAGAWDGYTF	TGCGCCAGCAGCCAAACTCCGGCGGGGGCTTGGGATGGCTACACCTTC
NA	NA	TRBV7-2	TRBJ2-5	CASSFRMGQETQYF	TGTGCCAGCAGCTTTCGCATGGGCCAAGAGACCCAGTACTTC
NA	NA	TRBV29-1	TRBJ2-2	CSVESAAGKDGELFF	TGCAGCGTTGAATCAGCGGCAGGGAAGGACGGGGAGCTGTTTTTT
NA	NA	TRBV6-5	TRBJ2-1	CASRKLYQDHNEQFF	TGTGCCAGCAGGAAACTATACCAAGACCACAATGAGCAGTTCTTC
NA	few	TRBV9	TRBJ1-1	CASSVVGWGTEAFF	TGTGCCAGCAGCGTAGTAGGGTGGGGCACTGAAGCTTTCTTT
NA	few	TRBV12-5	TRBJ1-4	CASGLVRLGKGEATNEKLFF	TGTGCTAGTGGTTTGGTAAGGTTGGGGAAGGGTGAAGCAACTAATGAAAAACTGTTTTTT
NA	few	TRBV29-1	TRBJ1-1	CSARAGPNTEAFF	TGCAGCGCGAGGGCAGGGCCGAACACTGAAGCTTTCTTT
NA	NA	TRBV6-2/TRBV6-3	TRBJ2-3	CASSHDSTDTQYF	TGTGCCAGCAGTCACGACAGCACAGATACGCAGTATTTT
NA	NA	TRBV14	TRBJ2-2	CASSQDRIRNTGELFF	TGTGCCAGCAGCCAAGATAGAATCCGAAACACCGGGGAGCTGTTTTTT
NA	NA	TRBV6-1	TRBJ2-1	CASSAIAAYNEQFF	TGTGCCAGCAGTGCAATAGCGGCCTACAATGAGCAGTTCTTC
NA	NA	TRBV7-9	TRBJ1-4	CASSPTGGNEKLFF	TGTGCCAGCAGCCCCACGGGCGGTAATGAAAAACTGTTTTTT
NA	NA	TRBV5-1	TRBJ2-6	CASSPWPDSGANVLTF	TGCGCCAGCAGCCCATGGCCCGACTCTGGGGCCAACGTCCTGACTTTC
NA	NA	TRBV5-1	TRBJ2-1	CASSRRTPGDEQFF	TGCGCCAGCAGCAGGAGGACTCCCGGGGATGAGCAGTTCTTC
NA	NA	TRBV6-6	TRBJ1-5	CASSYSPKSNQPQHF	TGTGCCAGCAGTTACTCCCCCAAAAGCAATCAGCCCCAGCATTTT
NA	few	TRBV6-6	TRBJ2-5	CASSAPGRETQYF	TGTGCCAGCAGTGCCCCCGGTAGGGAGACCCAGTACTTC
TRBD1	NA	TRBV20-1	TRBJ1-2	CSARDRTGGVLYGYTF	TGCAGTGCTAGAGACCGGACAGGGGGCGTCCTCTATGGCTACACCTTC
NA	NA	TRBV12-3/TRBV12-4	TRBJ2-7	CASRRTVKDYEQYF	TGTGCCAGCAGGAGGACGGTGAAGGACTACGAGCAGTACTTC